This is a list of T cell receptor beta chains from one sample in a study of T cell responses to AZD1222 COVID-19 vaccine. Libraries were prepared by immunoSEQ multiplex PCR; TCRdb keeps only in-frame clonotypes and omits some of them. The sample holds 110,000 to 150,000 clones, just over 90% seen once. This specimen was peripheral blood, taken 28 days after the second AZD1222 dose. These receptor sequences come from an adult who received the AZD1222 COVID-19 vaccine. The CDR3 runs from the conserved cysteine through the conserved F or W. A D gene is named only where the DNA matches it firmly. Size is stated for part of the rows, as once, few or many counts, or as a class when the clone is expanded.

v_gene: TRBV4-1; abundance: -; j_gene: TRBJ1-2; d_gene: TRBD1; CDR3nt: TGCGCCAGCAGCCAAAGGACAGGGGATTATGGCTACACCTTC; CDR3aa: CASSQRTGDYGYTF
v_gene: TRBV6-5; abundance: -; j_gene: TRBJ2-7; d_gene: -; CDR3nt: TGTGCCAGCACCCTACGGGACGGCTACGAGCAGTACTTC; CDR3aa: CASTLRDGYEQYF
v_gene: TRBV20-1; abundance: -; j_gene: TRBJ2-6; d_gene: -; CDR3nt: TGCAGTGCTAGTAGGCAGGGAAGCTATGGGGCCAACGTCCTGACTTTC; CDR3aa: CSASRQGSYGANVLTF
v_gene: TRBV5-1; abundance: -; j_gene: TRBJ1-3; d_gene: -; CDR3nt: TGCGCCAGCAGCTTGGATCAGGACTCTGGAAACACCATATATTTT; CDR3aa: CASSLDQDSGNTIYF
v_gene: TRBV28; abundance: -; j_gene: TRBJ2-2; d_gene: -; CDR3nt: TGTGCCAGCAGCGCCACCACCAGGGAGCTGTTTTTT; CDR3aa: CASSATTRELFF
v_gene: TRBV2; abundance: -; j_gene: TRBJ1-2; d_gene: -; CDR3nt: TGTGCCAGCATGAAGGGGAACTATGGCTACACCTTC; CDR3aa: CASMKGNYGYTF
v_gene: TRBV12-3/TRBV12-4; abundance: -; j_gene: TRBJ2-7; d_gene: -; CDR3nt: TGTGCCAGCAGTTTAACCTACGAGCAGTACTTC; CDR3aa: CASSLTYEQYF
v_gene: TRBV9; abundance: -; j_gene: TRBJ1-4; d_gene: -; CDR3nt: TGTGCCAGCAGCGTCGGAAGAACTAATGAAAAACTGTTTTTT; CDR3aa: CASSVGRTNEKLFF
v_gene: TRBV5-3; abundance: -; j_gene: TRBJ2-2; d_gene: -; CDR3nt: TGTGCCAGAAGCTTGGTCACGGGATTGGTACCGACGAACACCGGGGAGCTGTTTTTT; CDR3aa: CARSLVTGLVPTNTGELFF
v_gene: TRBV9; abundance: -; j_gene: TRBJ2-2; d_gene: -; CDR3nt: TGTGCCAGCAGCTTATGGACCGGGGAGCTGTTTTTT; CDR3aa: CASSLWTGELFF
v_gene: TRBV28; abundance: -; j_gene: TRBJ1-2; d_gene: -; CDR3nt: TGTGCCAGCAGGGAGGCCAGGGGCTACACCTTC; CDR3aa: CASREARGYTF
v_gene: TRBV7-6; abundance: -; j_gene: TRBJ2-3; d_gene: -; CDR3nt: TGTGCCAGCAGCTTAGAGAGGGGAGATACGCAGTATTTT; CDR3aa: CASSLERGDTQYF
v_gene: TRBV5-5; abundance: -; j_gene: TRBJ1-4; d_gene: TRBD1; CDR3nt: TGTGCCAGCAGCTTGGCAGTCGGCAGGGGGGGAACTAATGAAAAACTGTTTTTT; CDR3aa: CASSLAVGRGGTNEKLFF
v_gene: TRBV3-1/TRBV3-2; abundance: -; j_gene: TRBJ1-1; d_gene: -; CDR3nt: TGTGCCAGCAGCCAAGATAGGCCGAAAATGAACACTGAAGCTTTCTTT; CDR3aa: CASSQDRPKMNTEAFF
v_gene: TRBV6-5; abundance: -; j_gene: TRBJ1-2; d_gene: TRBD1; CDR3nt: TGTGCCAGCACCCTAATGGCAGGGGGCACCTATGGCTACACCTTC; CDR3aa: CASTLMAGGTYGYTF
v_gene: TRBV7-9; abundance: -; j_gene: TRBJ2-1; d_gene: TRBD2; CDR3nt: TGTGCCAGCTTCATCGGACTAGTGAACAATGAGCAGTTCTTC; CDR3aa: CASFIGLVNNEQFF
v_gene: TRBV5-8; abundance: -; j_gene: TRBJ1-4; d_gene: TRBD1; CDR3nt: TGTGCCAGCAGCTTCGCCCAAGGACAGGGTGAAGAAAAACTGTTTTTT; CDR3aa: CASSFAQGQGEEKLFF
v_gene: TRBV5-1; abundance: once; j_gene: TRBJ1-1; d_gene: -; CDR3nt: TGCGCCAGCAGCTTGGCCCCAAGGAACACTGAAGCTTTCTTT; CDR3aa: CASSLAPRNTEAFF
v_gene: TRBV27; abundance: -; j_gene: TRBJ1-2; d_gene: -; CDR3nt: TGTGCCAGCAGCCTTAGAGAGGGTTGGTCGAGTGGCTACACCTTC; CDR3aa: CASSLREGWSSGYTF
v_gene: TRBV6-5; abundance: -; j_gene: TRBJ2-2; d_gene: -; CDR3nt: TGTGCCAGCAGTTCAGGGGAAGCCGGGGAGCTGTTTTTT; CDR3aa: CASSSGEAGELFF
v_gene: TRBV6-5; abundance: -; j_gene: TRBJ2-6; d_gene: -; CDR3nt: TGTGCCAGCAGTTGGCGCCAGGGGTGGGGGGCCAACGTCCTGACTTTC; CDR3aa: CASSWRQGWGANVLTF
v_gene: TRBV9; abundance: few; j_gene: TRBJ2-3; d_gene: TRBD1; CDR3nt: TGTGCCAGCAGCGTAGACCCAACAGGGGTGGCAGATACGCAGTATTTT; CDR3aa: CASSVDPTGVADTQYF
v_gene: TRBV5-8; abundance: -; j_gene: TRBJ1-3; d_gene: -; CDR3nt: TGTGCCAGCAGCTTTGCTGGGGCGTCTGGAAACACCATATATTTT; CDR3aa: CASSFAGASGNTIYF
v_gene: TRBV30; abundance: -; j_gene: TRBJ1-5; d_gene: -; CDR3nt: TGTGCCTGGGCGGCCGGGGGGAATCAGCCCCAGCATTTT; CDR3aa: CAWAAGGNQPQHF
v_gene: TRBV11-3; abundance: -; j_gene: TRBJ2-7; d_gene: -; CDR3nt: TGTGCCAGCAGCTTAGGAAATGGGGCGGGATACGAGCAGTACTTC; CDR3aa: CASSLGNGAGYEQYF
v_gene: TRBV5-6; abundance: -; j_gene: TRBJ1-5; d_gene: -; CDR3nt: TGTGCCAGCAGCTTGCTAGGGCCTAATAGCAATCAGCCCCAGCATTTT; CDR3aa: CASSLLGPNSNQPQHF
v_gene: TRBV5-1; abundance: -; j_gene: TRBJ1-3; d_gene: -; CDR3nt: TGCGCCAGCAGCGGGGGCTCTGGAAACACCATATATTTT; CDR3aa: CASSGGSGNTIYF
v_gene: TRBV5-1; abundance: -; j_gene: TRBJ1-2; d_gene: -; CDR3nt: TGCGCCAGCAGCCTCGACTCCTCGGGTGGCTACACCTTC; CDR3aa: CASSLDSSGGYTF
v_gene: TRBV2; abundance: -; j_gene: TRBJ1-1; d_gene: -; CDR3nt: TGTGCCAGCAGTGAAGGGATATGGTCCAACACTGAAGCTTTCTTT; CDR3aa: CASSEGIWSNTEAFF
v_gene: TRBV19; abundance: -; j_gene: TRBJ2-2; d_gene: TRBD1; CDR3nt: TGTGCCAGTAGTATCAGGACAGGGGCCATCGACAGGGAGCTGTTTTTT; CDR3aa: CASSIRTGAIDRELFF
v_gene: TRBV9; abundance: -; j_gene: TRBJ2-5; d_gene: TRBD1; CDR3nt: TGTGCCAGCAGCTCCCGGGGGGACAGGGCCGAGACCCAGTACTTC; CDR3aa: CASSSRGDRAETQYF
v_gene: TRBV18; abundance: -; j_gene: TRBJ1-1; d_gene: -; CDR3nt: TGTGCCAGCTCACCAAAGAGAGACACTGAAGCTTTCTTT; CDR3aa: CASSPKRDTEAFF
v_gene: TRBV5-1; abundance: -; j_gene: TRBJ1-1; d_gene: -; CDR3nt: TGCGCCAGCACCCCTATGGACAGCGTGAACACTGAAGCTTTCTTT; CDR3aa: CASTPMDSVNTEAFF
v_gene: TRBV4-1; abundance: -; j_gene: TRBJ2-7; d_gene: -; CDR3nt: TGCGCCAGCAGCCAAGAAGACGCATCCTACGAGCAGTACTTC; CDR3aa: CASSQEDASYEQYF
v_gene: TRBV5-4; abundance: -; j_gene: TRBJ2-3; d_gene: TRBD2; CDR3nt: TGTGCCAGCAGCTTGTGGAGCGGGAGATCAGATACGCAGTATTTT; CDR3aa: CASSLWSGRSDTQYF
v_gene: TRBV27; abundance: once; j_gene: TRBJ2-7; d_gene: -; CDR3nt: TGTGCCAGCAGTCCGGTCGTCGGCTACGAGCAGTACTTC; CDR3aa: CASSPVVGYEQYF
v_gene: TRBV6-5; abundance: -; j_gene: TRBJ1-1; d_gene: -; CDR3nt: TGTGCCAGCAGTCCAGATCGTGACACTGAAGCTTTCTTT; CDR3aa: CASSPDRDTEAFF
v_gene: TRBV30; abundance: -; j_gene: TRBJ1-1; d_gene: TRBD1; CDR3nt: TGTGCCTGGATGAAACAGGGGGCGCGGACTGAAGCTTTCTTT; CDR3aa: CAWMKQGARTEAFF
v_gene: TRBV19; abundance: -; j_gene: TRBJ1-5; d_gene: TRBD1; CDR3nt: TGTGCCAGTAGTATAGGGTTTGGACAGGGCGCCACTAAAAGCAATCAGCCCCAGCATTTT; CDR3aa: CASSIGFGQGATKSNQPQHF